Below are 13 T cell receptor beta chains sequenced from a single sample in a study of blood T cell repertoires in COVID-19. Using immunoSEQ multiplex PCR, the repertoire was profiled, and TCRdb retains in-frame clones only, with some absent. The sample carries 400,000 to 500,000 clones, over 75% recorded once. The sequenced material came from PBMCs or T cells enriched from blood (not recorded which). All receptors come from a middle-aged woman who had recovered from COVID-19.

A note on this clone: The sample has other DNA sequences that encode this CDR3 too. V usage is TRBV7-9 and J usage is TRBJ1-1; D gene ambiguous. The CDR3 extends over 15 amino acids. V lost 1 base and J lost 5, with 14 bases in between. Germline assignment: CDR1 SEHNR and CDR2 FQNEAQ (reference sequence). CDR3 bases: TGTGCCAGCAGCTTAGTTCTGGGTGAGGGAACTGAAGCTTTCTTT. Its translation: CASSLVLGEGTEAFF. Drawing the rest from reference TRBV7-9 and TRBJ1-1, the complete variable domain is DTGVSQNPRHKITKRGQNVTFRCDPISEHNRLYWYRQTLGQGPEFLTYFQNEAQLEKSRLLSDRFSAERPKGSFSTLEIQRTEQGDSAMYLCASSLVLGEGTEAFFGQGTRLTVV.

The chain joins TRBV3-1 (or the pseudogene TRBV3-2) to TRBJ1-3; weak D call: TRBD1 (6 bases). CDR1 is LGHDT and CDR2 is YNNKEL in the germline V gene (reference sequence). This CDR3 region has 16 residues. Trimming stripped 2 bases from V and 2 bases from J, with 13 bases between. The CDR3 bases are TGTGCCAGCAGCCAAAAACCGGACAGCACTGGAAACACCATATATTTT. As protein: CASSQKPDSTGNTIYF.

The chain carries TRBV11-2 and TRBJ1-1, with 8 bases lining up with TRBD1. Trimming cost V 5 bases and J 5 bases; bases outside gene matches: 10. CDR1 and CDR2 from the germline V gene are SGHAT and FQNNGV. The CDR3 sequence is 15 residues long. The CDR3 nucleotides are TGTGCCAGCAGCACCACCGGGACAGGTGTAACTGAAGCTTTCTTT. This gives the protein CASSTTGTGVTEAFF.

The CDR3 region is CASSQEVLVLINEQFF. For the CDR3, the DNA is TGTGCCAGCAGCCAAGAGGTACTAGTCCTCATTAATGAGCAGTTCTTC. The rearrangement joins TRBV3-1 (or the pseudogene TRBV3-2) to TRBJ2-1; D possibly corresponds to TRBD2 (5 bases). This CDR3 has 16 residues. V was cut by 0 bases and J by 7 bases, with 16 bases left in between. The V gene's germline CDR1 is LGHDT and CDR2 YNNKEL (reference sequence).

The chain joins TRBV10-3 to TRBJ1-2; no reliable D call. V was clipped by 10 bases and J by 8 bases, with 14 bases between them. CDR3 length: 11 residues. Germline loops: CDR1 ENHRY, CDR2 SYGVKD. The CDR3 here is CATRIEEGYTF. For the CDR3, the DNA is TGTGCCACCAGGATTGAGGAGGGCTACACCTTC.

J is TRBJ1-1 and V is TRBV10-2; 12 bases are a match to TRBD1. The CDR3 has 16 amino acids. CDR1 and CDR2 (germline): WSHSY, SAAADI. V trimming: 4 bases; J trimming: 0 bases; junction bases outside the gene matches: 3. CDR3 sequence reads: CASSGGTGGLNTEAFF. The CDR3 DNA follows: TGCGCCAGCAGTGGGGGGACAGGGGGCTTGAACACTGAAGCTTTCTTT.

This rearrangement joins TRBV9 to TRBJ2-4, with 9 bases fitting TRBD1. This CDR3 is built from 20 residues. Germline V gives CDR1 SGDLS, CDR2 YYNGEE. V dropped 0 bases and J dropped 0; count of bases not matched to a gene: 13. Here the CDR3 DNA reads TGTGCCAGCAGCGTAGTTGGGACAGGGATGGGAGTGCTAGCCAAAAACATTCAGTACTTC. Amino acid sequence: CASSVVGTGMGVLAKNIQYF.

The genes are TRBV4-3 and TRBJ1-2; D may be TRBD1 (6 bases). V lost 1 base and J 1 base, leaving 10 bases between the germline ends. The length of the CDR3 is 15 residues. Germline V CDR1 and CDR2: LGHNA, YSLEER. The CDR3 DNA reads as TGCGCCAGCAGCCAAGGGACAGTGATTAACTATGGCTACACCTTC. This sequence encodes CASSQGTVINYGYTF.

The gene calls are TRBV3-1 (or the pseudogene TRBV3-2) and TRBJ1-3, with unresolved D. This CDR3 spans 15 amino acids. V was clipped by 4 bases and J by 7 bases, with 17 bases between them. Germline V gene data show CDR1 as LGHDT and CDR2 as YNNKEL (reference sequence). CDR3 coding DNA: TGTGCCAGCAGCCTCCTGAGCGCCGGAATTAACACCATATATTTT. Translated, it gives CASSLLSAGINTIYF.

The rearrangement links TRBV12-5 to TRBJ1-3, with D unclear. Deletions cut 7 bases from V and 0 bases from J, with 10 bases between. CDR3 length: 14 residues. Germline assignment: CDR1 LGHNT and CDR2 FRNRAP. CDR3 sequence reads: CASATGISGNTIYF. In DNA, the CDR3 is TGTGCTAGTGCCACCGGGATCTCTGGAAACACCATATATTTT.

This sequence joins TRBV18 and TRBJ2-1; 9 bases line up with TRBD1. This CDR3 has 15 amino acids. The trim removed 4 bases at V and 2 bases at J, leaving 3 bases unmatched. Germline CDR1 KGHSH, CDR2 LQKENI. As DNA, the CDR3 is TGTGCCAGCTCACAAGGGACAGGGACCTACAATGAGCAGTTCTTC. Its translation is CASSQGTGTYNEQFF.

The sample holds a few counts of this clone. The chain employs TRBV27 and TRBJ1-5, with 7 bases matching TRBD1. This CDR3 is built from 15 residues. Germline loops: CDR1 MNHEY, CDR2 SMNVEV (reference sequence). Germline trimming cut 3 bases from V and 5 bases from J; bases unmatched to any gene: 7. The CDR3 DNA sequence: TGTGCCAGCAGTTTCAACCGGGACAGAGATCAGCCCCAGCATTTT. It specifies CASSFNRDRDQPQHF.

The genes are TRBV19 and TRBJ2-2, with D unclear. V lost 5 bases, J lost 6 bases, and 7 bases lay in between. CDR1 and CDR2 from the germline V gene are LNHDA and SQIVND (reference sequence). The CDR3 totals 12 residues. CDR3: CASSPTPGELFF. CDR3 coding DNA: TGTGCCAGTAGTCCTACGCCCGGGGAGCTGTTTTTT.